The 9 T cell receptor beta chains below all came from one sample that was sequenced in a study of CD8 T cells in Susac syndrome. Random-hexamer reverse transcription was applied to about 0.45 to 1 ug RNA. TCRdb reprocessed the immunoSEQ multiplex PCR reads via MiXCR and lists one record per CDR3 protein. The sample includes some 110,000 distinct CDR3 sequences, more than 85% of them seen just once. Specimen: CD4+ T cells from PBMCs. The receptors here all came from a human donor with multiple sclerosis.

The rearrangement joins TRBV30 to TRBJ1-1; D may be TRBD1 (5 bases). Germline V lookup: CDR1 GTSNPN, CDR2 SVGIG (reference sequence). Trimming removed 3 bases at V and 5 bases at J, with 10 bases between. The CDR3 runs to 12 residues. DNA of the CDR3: TGTGCCTGGAGCCCCGAGGGGACTGAAGCTTTCTTT. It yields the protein CAWSPEGTEAFF.

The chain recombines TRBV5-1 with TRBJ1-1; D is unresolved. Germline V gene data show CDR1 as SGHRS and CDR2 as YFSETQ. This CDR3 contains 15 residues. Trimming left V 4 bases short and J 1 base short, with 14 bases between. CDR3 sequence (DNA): TGCGCCAGCAGCCTAGAGGACGGAACGAACACTGAAGCTTTCTTT. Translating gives CASSLEDGTNTEAFF.

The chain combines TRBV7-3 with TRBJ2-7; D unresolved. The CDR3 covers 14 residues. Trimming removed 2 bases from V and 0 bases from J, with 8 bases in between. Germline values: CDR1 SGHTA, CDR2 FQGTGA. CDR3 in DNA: TGTGCCAGCAGCTTAGAAGGCAGCTCCTACGAGCAGTACTTC. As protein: CASSLEGSSYEQYF.

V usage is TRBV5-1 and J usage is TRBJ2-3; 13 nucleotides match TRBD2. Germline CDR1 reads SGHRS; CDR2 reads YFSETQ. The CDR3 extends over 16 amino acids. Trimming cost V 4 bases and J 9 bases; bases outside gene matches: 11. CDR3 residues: CASSLGLAGAGDTQYF. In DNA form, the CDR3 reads TGCGCCAGCAGCCTCGGACTAGCGGGGGCGGGAGACACGCAGTATTTT. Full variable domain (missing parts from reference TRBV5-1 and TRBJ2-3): KAGVTQTPRYLIKTRGQQVTLSCSPISGHRSVSWYQQTPGQGLQFLFEYFSETQRNKGNFPGRFSGRQFSNSRSEMNVSTLELGDSALYLCASSLGLAGAGDTQYFGPGTRLTVL.

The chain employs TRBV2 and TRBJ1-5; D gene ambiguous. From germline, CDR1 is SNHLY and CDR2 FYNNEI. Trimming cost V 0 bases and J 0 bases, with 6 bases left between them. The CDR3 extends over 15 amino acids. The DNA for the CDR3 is TGTGCCAGCAGTGAAGCGTGGGATAGCAATCAGCCCCAGCATTTT. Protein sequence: CASSEAWDSNQPQHF.

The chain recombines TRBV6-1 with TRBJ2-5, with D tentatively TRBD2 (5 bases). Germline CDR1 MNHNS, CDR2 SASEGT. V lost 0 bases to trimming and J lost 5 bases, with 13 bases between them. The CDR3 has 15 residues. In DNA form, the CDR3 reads TGTGCCAGCAGTGAAGCTTCAACCCGGAGGGAGACCCAGTACTTC. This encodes CASSEASTRRETQYF.

The chain's CDR3 is CAWSVQALNYGYTF. CDR3 sequence (DNA): TGTGCCTGGAGTGTCCAGGCCCTTAACTATGGCTACACCTTC. The chain is built from TRBV30 and TRBJ1-2; D gene uncertain. The CDR3 extends over 14 amino acids. Trimming removed 0 bases at V and 1 base at J, with 9 bases between. Germline CDR1 is GTSNPN and CDR2 is SVGIG (reference sequence). The variable domain in full, with the rest retrieved from reference TRBV30 and TRBJ1-2, is SQTIHQWPATLVQPVGSPLSLECTVEGTSNPNLYWYRQAAGRGLQLLFYSVGIGQISSEVPQNLSASRPQDRQFILSSKKLLLSDSGFYLCAWSVQALNYGYTFGSGTRLTVV.

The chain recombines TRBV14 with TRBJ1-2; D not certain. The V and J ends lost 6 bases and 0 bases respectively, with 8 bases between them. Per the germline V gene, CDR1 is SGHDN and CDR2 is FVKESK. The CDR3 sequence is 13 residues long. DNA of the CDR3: TGTGCCAGCAGGCCTCAGGCTAACTATGGCTACACCTTC. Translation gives CASRPQANYGYTF.

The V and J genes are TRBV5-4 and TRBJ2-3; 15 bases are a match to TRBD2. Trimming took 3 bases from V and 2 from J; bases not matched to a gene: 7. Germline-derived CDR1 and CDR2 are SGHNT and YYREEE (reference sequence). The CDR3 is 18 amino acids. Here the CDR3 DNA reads TGTGCCAGCAGCTCGGGGACTAGCGGGGGGCCCCCCACAGATACGCAGTATTTT. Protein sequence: CASSSGTSGGPPTDTQYF.